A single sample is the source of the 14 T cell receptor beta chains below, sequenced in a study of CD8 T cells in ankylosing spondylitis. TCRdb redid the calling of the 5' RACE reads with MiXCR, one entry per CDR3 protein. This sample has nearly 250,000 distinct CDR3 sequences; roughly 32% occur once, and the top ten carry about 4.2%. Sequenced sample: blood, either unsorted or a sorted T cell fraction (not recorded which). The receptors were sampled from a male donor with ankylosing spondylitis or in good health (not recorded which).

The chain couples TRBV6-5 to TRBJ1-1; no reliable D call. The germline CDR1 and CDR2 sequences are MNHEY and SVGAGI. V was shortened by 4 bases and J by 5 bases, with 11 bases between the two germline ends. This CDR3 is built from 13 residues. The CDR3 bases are TGTGCCAGCAGTTTTAATCAAGGGACTGAAGCTTTCTTT. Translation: CASSFNQGTEAFF.

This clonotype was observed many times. For the CDR3, the DNA is TGTGCCAGCAGTTACTCAGACGAAGCCTACGAGCAGTACTTC. It translates to CASSYSDEAYEQYF. This chain links TRBV6-5 with TRBJ2-7; D is ambiguous. CDR3 length: 14 amino acids. Germline V gives CDR1 MNHEY, CDR2 SVGAGI. V was trimmed by 0 bases and J by 2 bases, leaving 8 bases between them.

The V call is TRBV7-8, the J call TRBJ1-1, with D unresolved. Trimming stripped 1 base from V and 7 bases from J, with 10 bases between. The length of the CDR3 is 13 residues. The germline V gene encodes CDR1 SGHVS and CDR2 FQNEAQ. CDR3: CASSLGGAGEAFF. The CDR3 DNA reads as TGTGCCAGCAGCTTAGGAGGAGCCGGTGAAGCTTTCTTT.

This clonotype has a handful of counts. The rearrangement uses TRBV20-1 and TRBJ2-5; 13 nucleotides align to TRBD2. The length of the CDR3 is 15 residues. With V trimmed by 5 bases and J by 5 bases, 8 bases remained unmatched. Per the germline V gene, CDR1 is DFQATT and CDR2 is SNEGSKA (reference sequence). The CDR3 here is CSAGKTSGGWETQYF. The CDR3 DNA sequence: TGCAGTGCTGGGAAGACTAGCGGGGGGTGGGAGACCCAGTACTTC.

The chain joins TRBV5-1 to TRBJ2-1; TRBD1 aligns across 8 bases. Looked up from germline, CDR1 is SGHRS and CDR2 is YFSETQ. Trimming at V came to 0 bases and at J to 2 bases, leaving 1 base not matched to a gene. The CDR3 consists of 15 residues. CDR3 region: CASSLGRGPYNEQFF. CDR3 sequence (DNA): TGCGCCAGCAGCTTGGGCAGGGGGCCCTACAATGAGCAGTTCTTC.

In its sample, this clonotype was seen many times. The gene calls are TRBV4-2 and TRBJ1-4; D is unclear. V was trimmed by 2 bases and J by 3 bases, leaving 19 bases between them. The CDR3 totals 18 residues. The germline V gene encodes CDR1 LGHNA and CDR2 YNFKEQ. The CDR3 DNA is TGTGCCAGCAGCCAACTTCTCCTGGAGGGTCAGGCTAATGAAAAACTGTTTTTT. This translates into CASSQLLLEGQANEKLFF.

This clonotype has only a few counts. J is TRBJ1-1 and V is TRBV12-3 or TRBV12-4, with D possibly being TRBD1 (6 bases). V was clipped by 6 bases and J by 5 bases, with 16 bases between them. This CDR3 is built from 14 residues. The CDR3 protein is CASSLQGRGTEAFF. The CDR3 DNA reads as TGTGCCAGCAGCCTACAGGGTCGGGGGACTGAAGCTTTCTTT.

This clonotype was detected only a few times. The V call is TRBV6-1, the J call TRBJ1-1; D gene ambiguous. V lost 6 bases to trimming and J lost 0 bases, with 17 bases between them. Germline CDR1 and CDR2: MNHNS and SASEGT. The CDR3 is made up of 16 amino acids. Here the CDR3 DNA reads TGTGCCAGCAGCCGCGCGACGGATGCAATGAACACTGAAGCTTTCTTT. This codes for CASSRATDAMNTEAFF.

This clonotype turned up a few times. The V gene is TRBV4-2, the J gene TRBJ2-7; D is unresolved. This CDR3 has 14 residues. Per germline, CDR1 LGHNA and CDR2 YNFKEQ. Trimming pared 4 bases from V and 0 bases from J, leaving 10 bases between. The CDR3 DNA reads TGTGCCAGCAGCCCGTCCGGGCTCTCCTACGAGCAGTACTTC. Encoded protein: CASSPSGLSYEQYF.

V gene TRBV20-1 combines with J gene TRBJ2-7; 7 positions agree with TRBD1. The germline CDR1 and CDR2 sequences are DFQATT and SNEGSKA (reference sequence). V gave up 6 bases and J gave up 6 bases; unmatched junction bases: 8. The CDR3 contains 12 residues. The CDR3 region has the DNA TGCAGTGCCAAAACAGGGGCATCCGAGCAGTACTTC. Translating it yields CSAKTGASEQYF.

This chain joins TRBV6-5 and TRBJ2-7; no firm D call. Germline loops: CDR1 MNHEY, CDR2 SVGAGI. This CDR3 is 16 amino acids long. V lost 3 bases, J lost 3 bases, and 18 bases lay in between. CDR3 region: CASSYDVRQDLYEQYF. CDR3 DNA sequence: TGTGCCAGCAGTTATGACGTTCGGCAGGACCTCTACGAGCAGTACTTC.

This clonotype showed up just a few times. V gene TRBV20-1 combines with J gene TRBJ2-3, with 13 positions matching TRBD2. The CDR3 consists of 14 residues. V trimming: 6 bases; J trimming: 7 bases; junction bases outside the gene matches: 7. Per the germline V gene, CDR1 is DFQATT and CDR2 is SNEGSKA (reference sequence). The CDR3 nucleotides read TGCAGTGCCAGACTAGCGGGGGGAAGGAATACGCAGTATTTT. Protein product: CSARLAGGRNTQYF.

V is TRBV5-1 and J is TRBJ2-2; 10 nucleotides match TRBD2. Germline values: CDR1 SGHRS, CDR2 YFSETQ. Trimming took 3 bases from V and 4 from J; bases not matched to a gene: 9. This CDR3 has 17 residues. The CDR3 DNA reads TGCGCCAGCAGCTACGATCAAGGGACTAGCGCCACCGGGGAGCTGTTTTTT. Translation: CASSYDQGTSATGELFF.

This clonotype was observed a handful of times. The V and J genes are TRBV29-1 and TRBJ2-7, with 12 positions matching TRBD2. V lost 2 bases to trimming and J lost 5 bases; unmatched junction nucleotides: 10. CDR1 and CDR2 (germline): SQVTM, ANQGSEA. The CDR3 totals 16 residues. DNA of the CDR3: TGCAGCGTTGAAATGCTTGCTAGCGGGGGGGCCAACGAGCAGTACTTC. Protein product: CSVEMLASGGANEQYF.